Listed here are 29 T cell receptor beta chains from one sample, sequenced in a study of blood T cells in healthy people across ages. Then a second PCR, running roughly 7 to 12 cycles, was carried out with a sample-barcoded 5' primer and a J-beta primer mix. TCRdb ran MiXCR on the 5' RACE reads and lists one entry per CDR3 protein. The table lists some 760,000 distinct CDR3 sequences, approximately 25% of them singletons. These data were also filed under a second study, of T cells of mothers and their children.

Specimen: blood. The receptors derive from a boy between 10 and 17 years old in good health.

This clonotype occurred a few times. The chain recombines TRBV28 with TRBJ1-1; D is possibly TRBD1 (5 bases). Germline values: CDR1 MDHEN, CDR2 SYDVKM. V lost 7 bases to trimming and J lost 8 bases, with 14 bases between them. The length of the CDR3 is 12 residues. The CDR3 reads CASNQGGFEAFF. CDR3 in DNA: TGTGCCAGCAACCAGGGTGGATTCGAAGCTTTCTTT.

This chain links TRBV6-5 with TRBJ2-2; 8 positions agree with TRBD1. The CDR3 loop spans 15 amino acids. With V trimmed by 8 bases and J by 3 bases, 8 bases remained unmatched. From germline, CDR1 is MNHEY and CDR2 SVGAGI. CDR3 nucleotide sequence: TGTGCCAGCCATTCCGGGACAGGAGACACCGGGGAGCTGTTTTTT. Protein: CASHSGTGDTGELFF.

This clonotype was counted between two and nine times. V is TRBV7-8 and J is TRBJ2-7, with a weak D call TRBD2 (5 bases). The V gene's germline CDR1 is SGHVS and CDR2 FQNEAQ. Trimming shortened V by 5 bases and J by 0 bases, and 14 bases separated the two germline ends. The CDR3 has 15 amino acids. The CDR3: CASSPTQTSSYEQYF. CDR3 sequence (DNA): TGTGCCAGCAGCCCTACCCAAACTAGCTCCTACGAGCAGTACTTC.

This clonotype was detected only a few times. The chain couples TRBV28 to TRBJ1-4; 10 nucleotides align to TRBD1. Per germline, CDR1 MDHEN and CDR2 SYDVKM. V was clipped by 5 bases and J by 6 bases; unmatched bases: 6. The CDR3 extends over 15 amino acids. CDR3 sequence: CASSVGTGDDEKLFF. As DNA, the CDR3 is TGTGCCAGCAGTGTCGGGACAGGGGATGATGAAAAACTGTTTTTT.

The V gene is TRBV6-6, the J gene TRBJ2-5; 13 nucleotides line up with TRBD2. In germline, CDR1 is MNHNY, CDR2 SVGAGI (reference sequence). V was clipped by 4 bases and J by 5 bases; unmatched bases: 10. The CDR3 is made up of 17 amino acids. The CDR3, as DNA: TGTGCCAGCAGTTTCCGGACTAGCGGGAGTTCGGAGGAGACCCAGTACTTC. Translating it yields CASSFRTSGSSEETQYF.

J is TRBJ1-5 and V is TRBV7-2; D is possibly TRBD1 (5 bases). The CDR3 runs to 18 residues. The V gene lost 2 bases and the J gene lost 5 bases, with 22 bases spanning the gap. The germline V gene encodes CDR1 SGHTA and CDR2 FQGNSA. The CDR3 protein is CASSLISLMRGGDQPQHF. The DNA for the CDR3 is TGTGCCAGCAGCTTAATAAGCTTGATGCGGGGAGGGGATCAGCCCCAGCATTTT.

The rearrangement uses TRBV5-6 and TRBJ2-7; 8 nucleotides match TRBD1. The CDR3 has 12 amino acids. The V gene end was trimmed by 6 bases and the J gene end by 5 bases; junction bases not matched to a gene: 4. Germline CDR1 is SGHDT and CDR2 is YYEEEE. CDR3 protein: CASNGQGDEQYF. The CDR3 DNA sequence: TGTGCCAGCAACGGACAGGGCGACGAGCAGTACTTC. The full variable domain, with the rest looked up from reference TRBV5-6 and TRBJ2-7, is DAGVTQSPTHLIKTRGQQVTLRCSPKSGHDTVSWYQQALGQGPQFIFQYYEEEERQRGNFPDRFSGHQFPNYSSELNVNALLLGDSALYLCASNGQGDEQYFGPGTRLTVT.

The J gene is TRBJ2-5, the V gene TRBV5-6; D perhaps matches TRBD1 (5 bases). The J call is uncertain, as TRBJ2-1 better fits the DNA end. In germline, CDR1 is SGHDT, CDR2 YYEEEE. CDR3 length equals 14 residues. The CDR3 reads CASSLGQPNNEQFF. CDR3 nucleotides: TGTGCCAGCAGCTTGGGACAGCCTAACAATGAGCAGTTCTTC.

The CDR3 nucleotides read TGTGCCAGCAGCTTAGGGGGAAAGGCAGATACGCAGTATTTT. Encoded protein: CASSLGGKADTQYF. This chain joins TRBV7-2 and TRBJ2-3; D is unclear. Per the germline V gene, CDR1 is SGHTA and CDR2 is FQGNSA. This CDR3 has 14 residues. V was trimmed by 1 base and J by 4 bases, leaving 9 bases between them.

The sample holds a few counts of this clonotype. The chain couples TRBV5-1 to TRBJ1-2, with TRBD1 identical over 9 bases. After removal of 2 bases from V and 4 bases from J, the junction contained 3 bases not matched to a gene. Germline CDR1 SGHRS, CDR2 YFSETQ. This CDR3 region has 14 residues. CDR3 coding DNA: TGCGCCAGCAGCTTCCGGGACAGGGTCTATGGCTACACCTTC. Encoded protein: CASSFRDRVYGYTF. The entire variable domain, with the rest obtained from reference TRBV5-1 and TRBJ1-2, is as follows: KAGVTQTPRYLIKTRGQQVTLSCSPISGHRSVSWYQQTPGQGLQFLFEYFSETQRNKGNFPGRFSGRQFSNSRSEMNVSTLELGDSALYLCASSFRDRVYGYTFGSGTRLTVV.

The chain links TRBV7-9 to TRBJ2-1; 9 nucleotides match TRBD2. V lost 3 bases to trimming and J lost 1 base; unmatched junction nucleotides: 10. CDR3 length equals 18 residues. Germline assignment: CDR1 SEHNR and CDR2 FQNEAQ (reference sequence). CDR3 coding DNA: TGTGCCAGCAGCTTCCCGATTAGCGGGAGTTCGTCCTACAATGAGCAGTTCTTC. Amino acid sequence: CASSFPISGSSSYNEQFF.

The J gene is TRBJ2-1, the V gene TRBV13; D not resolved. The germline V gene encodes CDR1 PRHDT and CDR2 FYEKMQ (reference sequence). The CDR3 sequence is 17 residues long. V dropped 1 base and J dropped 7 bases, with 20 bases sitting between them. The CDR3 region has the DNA TGTGCCAGCAGCTTAGCGGAGAGGACGGCTCTTATGAATGAGCAGTTCTTC. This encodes CASSLAERTALMNEQFF.

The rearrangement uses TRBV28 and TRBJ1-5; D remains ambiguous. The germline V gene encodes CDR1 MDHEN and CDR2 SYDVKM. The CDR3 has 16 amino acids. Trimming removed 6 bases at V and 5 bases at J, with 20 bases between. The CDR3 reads CASSPVAATPYQPQHF. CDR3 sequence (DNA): TGTGCCAGCAGCCCCGTGGCTGCCACCCCTTATCAGCCCCAGCATTTT.

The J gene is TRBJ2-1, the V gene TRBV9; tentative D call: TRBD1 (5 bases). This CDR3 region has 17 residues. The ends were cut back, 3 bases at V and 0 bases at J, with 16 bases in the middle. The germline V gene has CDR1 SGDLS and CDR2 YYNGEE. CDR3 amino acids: CASSGDLQVSSYNEQFF. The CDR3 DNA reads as TGTGCCAGCAGCGGCGACCTACAGGTGAGCTCCTACAATGAGCAGTTCTTC.

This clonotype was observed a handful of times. CDR3 DNA sequence: TGCGCCAGCAGCCAATCCACCCTGGGGGACACTGAAGCTTTCTTT. Amino acids: CASSQSTLGDTEAFF. The rearrangement uses TRBV4-3 and TRBJ1-1; D perhaps matches TRBD1 (5 bases). The germline CDR1 and CDR2 sequences are LGHNA and YSLEER. Trimming pared 2 bases from V and 3 bases from J, leaving 13 bases between. This CDR3 comprises 15 residues.

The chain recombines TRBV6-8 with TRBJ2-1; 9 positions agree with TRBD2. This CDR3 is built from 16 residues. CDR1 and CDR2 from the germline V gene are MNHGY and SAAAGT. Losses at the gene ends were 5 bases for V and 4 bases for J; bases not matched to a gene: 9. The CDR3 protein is CASSDTSGPRYNEQFF. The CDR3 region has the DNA TGTGCCAGCAGTGATACTAGCGGGCCCAGATACAATGAGCAGTTCTTC.

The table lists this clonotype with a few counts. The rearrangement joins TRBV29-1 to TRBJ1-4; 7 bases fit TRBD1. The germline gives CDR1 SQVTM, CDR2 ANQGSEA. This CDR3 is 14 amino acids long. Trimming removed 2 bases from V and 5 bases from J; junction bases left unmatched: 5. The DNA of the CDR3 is TGCAGCGTTGAAAAGGCAGGGGGGAATGAAAAACTGTTTTTT. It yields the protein CSVEKAGGNEKLFF.

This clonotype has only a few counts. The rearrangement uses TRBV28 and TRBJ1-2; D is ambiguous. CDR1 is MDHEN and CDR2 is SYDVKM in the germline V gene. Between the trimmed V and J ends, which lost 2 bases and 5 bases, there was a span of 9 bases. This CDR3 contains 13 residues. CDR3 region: CASSLNGPYGYTF. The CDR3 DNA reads TGTGCCAGCAGTTTAAACGGACCGTATGGCTACACCTTC.

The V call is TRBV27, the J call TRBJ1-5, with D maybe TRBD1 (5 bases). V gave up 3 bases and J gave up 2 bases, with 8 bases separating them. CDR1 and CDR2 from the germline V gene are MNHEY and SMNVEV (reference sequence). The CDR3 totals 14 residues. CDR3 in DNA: TGTGCCAGCAGTTTTGGGGACGGCAATCAGCCCCAGCATTTT. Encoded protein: CASSFGDGNQPQHF.

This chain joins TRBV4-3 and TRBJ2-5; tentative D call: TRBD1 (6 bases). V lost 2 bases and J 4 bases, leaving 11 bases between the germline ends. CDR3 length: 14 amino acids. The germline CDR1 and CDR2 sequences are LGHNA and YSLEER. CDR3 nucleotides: TGCGCCAGCAGCCAACACAGGGTTGGAGAGACCCAGTACTTC. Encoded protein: CASSQHRVGETQYF.

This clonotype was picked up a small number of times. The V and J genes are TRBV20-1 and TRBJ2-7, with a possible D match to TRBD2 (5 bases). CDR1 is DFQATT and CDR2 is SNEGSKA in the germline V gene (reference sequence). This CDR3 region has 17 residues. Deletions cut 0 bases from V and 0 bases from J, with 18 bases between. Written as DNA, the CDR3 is TGCAGTGCTAGAGATTTGGGAGACACCAAAAACTCCTACGAGCAGTACTTC. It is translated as CSARDLGDTKNSYEQYF.

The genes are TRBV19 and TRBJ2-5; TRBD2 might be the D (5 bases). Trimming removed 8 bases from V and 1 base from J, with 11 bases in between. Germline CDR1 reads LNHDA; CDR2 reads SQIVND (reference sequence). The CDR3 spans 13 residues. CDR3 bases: TGTGCCAGTGCCCCGGGGTCCCAAGAGACCCAGTACTTC. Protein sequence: CASAPGSQETQYF. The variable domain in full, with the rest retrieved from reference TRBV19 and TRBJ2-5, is DGGITQSPKYLFRKEGQNVTLSCEQNLNHDAMYWYRQDPGQGLRLIYYSQIVNDFQKGDIAEGYSVSREKKESFPLTVTSAQKNPTAFYLCASAPGSQETQYFGPGTRLLVL.

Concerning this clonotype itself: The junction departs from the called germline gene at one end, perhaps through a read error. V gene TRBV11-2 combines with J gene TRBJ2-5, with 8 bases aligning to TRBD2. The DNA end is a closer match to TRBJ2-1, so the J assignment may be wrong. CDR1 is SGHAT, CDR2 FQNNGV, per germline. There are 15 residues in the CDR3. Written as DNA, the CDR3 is TGTGCCAGCAGTTTAGAACCGGGGGGGGTCAATGAGCAGTTCTTC. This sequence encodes CASSLEPGGVNEQFF.

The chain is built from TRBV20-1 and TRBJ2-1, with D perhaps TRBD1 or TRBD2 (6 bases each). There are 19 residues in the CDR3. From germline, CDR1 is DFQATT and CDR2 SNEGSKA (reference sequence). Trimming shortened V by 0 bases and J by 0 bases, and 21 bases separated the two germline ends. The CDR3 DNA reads TGCAGTGCTAGAGATTGGAATAAGGGGGGCCTAGGCTCCTACAATGAGCAGTTCTTC. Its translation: CSARDWNKGGLGSYNEQFF.

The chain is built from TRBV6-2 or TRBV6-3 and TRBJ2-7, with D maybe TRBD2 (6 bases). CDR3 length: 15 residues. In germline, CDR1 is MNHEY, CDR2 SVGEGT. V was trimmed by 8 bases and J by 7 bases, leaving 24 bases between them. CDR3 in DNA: TGTGCCAGCGGCCAAGGGTTTCGGAGGGCCCGGGAGCAGTACTTC. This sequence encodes CASGQGFRRAREQYF.

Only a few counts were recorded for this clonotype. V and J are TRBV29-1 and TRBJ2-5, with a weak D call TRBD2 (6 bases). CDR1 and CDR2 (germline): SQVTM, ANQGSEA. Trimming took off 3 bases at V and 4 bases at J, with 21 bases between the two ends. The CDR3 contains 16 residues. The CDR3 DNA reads TGCAGCGTTGAGATGCTGGGAGGTTTGAAGGGAGAGACCCAGTACTTC. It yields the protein CSVEMLGGLKGETQYF.

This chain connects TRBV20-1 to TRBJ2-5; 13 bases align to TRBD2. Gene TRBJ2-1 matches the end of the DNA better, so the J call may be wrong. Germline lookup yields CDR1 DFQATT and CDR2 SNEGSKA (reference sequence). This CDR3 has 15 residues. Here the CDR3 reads CSARVGTSGNREQFF. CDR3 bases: TGCAGTGCTAGAGTTGGGACTAGCGGGAATCGTGAGCAGTTCTTC.

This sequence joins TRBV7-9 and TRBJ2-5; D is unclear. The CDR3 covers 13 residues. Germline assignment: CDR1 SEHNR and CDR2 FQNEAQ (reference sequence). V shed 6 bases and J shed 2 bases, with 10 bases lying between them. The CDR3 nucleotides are TGTGCCAGCAGAGACGGCCTACAAGAGACCCAGTACTTC. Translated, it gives CASRDGLQETQYF. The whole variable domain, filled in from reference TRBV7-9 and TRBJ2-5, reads DTGVSQNPRHKITKRGQNVTFRCDPISEHNRLYWYRQTLGQGPEFLTYFQNEAQLEKSRLLSDRFSAERPKGSFSTLEIQRTEQGDSAMYLCASRDGLQETQYFGPGTRLLVL.

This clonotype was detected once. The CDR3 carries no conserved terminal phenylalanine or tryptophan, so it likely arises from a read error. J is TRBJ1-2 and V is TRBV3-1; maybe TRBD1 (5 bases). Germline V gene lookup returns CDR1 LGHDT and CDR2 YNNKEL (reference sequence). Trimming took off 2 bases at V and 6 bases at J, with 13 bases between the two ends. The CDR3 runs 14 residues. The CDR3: CASSQRSRDHGYTS. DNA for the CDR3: TGTGCCAGCAGCCAAAGATCCAGGGACCATGGCTACACCTCC.